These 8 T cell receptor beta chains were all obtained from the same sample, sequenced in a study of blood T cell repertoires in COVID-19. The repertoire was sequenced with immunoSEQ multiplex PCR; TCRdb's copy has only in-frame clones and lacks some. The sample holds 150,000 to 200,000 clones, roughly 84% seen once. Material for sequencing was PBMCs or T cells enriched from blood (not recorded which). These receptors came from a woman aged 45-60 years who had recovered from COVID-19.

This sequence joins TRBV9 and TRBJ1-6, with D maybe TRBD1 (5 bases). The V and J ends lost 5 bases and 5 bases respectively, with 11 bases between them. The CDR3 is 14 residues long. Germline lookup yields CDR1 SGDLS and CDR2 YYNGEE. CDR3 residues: CASSPRENNSPLHF. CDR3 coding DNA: TGTGCCAGCAGTCCCAGGGAAAATAATTCACCCCTCCACTTT.

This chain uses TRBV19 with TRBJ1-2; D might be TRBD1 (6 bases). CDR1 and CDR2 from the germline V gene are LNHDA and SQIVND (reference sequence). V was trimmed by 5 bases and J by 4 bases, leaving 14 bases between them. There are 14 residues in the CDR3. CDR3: CASSVQQGAYGYTF. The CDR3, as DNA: TGTGCCAGTAGTGTACAACAGGGCGCCTATGGCTACACCTTC.

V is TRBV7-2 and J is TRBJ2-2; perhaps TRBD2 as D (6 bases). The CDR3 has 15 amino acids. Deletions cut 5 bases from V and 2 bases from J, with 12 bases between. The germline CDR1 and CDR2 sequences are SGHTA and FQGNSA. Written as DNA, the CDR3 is TGTGCCAGCAGCCCTCTGCGGGAAAACACCGGGGAGCTGTTTTTT. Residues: CASSPLRENTGELFF.

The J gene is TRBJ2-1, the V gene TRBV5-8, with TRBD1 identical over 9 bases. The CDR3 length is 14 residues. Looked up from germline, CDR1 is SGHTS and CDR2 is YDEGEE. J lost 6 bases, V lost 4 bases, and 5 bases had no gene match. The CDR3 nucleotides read TGTGCCAGCAGCCGACAGGGGGTGTTCAATGAGCAGTTCTTC. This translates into CASSRQGVFNEQFF.

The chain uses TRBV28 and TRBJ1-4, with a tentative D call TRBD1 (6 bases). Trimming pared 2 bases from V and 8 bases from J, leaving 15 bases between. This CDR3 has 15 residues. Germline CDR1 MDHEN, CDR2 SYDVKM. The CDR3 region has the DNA TGTGCCAGCAGTTTACCTACAGGGTTTGGAGAAAAACTGTTTTTT. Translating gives CASSLPTGFGEKLFF. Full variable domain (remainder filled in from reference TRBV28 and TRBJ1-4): DVKVTQSSRYLVKRTGEKVFLECVQDMDHENMFWYRQDPGLGLRLIYFSYDVKMKEKGDIPEGYSVSREKKERFSLILESASTNQTSMYLCASSLPTGFGEKLFFGSGTQLSVL.

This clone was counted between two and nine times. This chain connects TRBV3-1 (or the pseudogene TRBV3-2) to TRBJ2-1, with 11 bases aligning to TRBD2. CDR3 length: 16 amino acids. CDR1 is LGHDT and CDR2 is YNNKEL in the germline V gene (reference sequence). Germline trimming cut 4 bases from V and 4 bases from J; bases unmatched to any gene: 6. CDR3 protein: CASSLGIAGGYNEQFF. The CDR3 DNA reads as TGTGCCAGCAGCCTCGGGATAGCGGGAGGGTACAATGAGCAGTTCTTC.

Written as DNA, the CDR3 is TGTGCCAGCAGTTTGGGCAATGGCTACACCTTC. This translates into CASSLGNGYTF. The gene calls are TRBV6-2 or TRBV6-3 and TRBJ1-2; D remains unclear. The V end was cut by 4 bases, the J end by 6 bases, with 6 bases between. The CDR3 totals 11 residues. Germline V gene sequence: CDR1 MNHEY, CDR2 SVGEGT.

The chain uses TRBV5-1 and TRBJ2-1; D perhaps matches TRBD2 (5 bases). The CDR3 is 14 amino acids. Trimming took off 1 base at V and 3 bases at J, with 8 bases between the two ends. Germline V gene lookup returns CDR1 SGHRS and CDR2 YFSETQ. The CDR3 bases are TGCGCCAGCAGCTTGAGTAGCGACTACAATGAGCAGTTCTTC. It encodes CASSLSSDYNEQFF.